This is a list of T cell receptor beta chains from one sample in a study of T cell responses to AZD1222 COVID-19 vaccine. Assay: immunoSEQ multiplex PCR; the TCRdb copy retains only in-frame clones and omits some. The sample includes 100,000 to 150,000 clones, approximately 87% of them seen just once. Sample: peripheral blood, taken on day 0 of AZD1222 vaccination. These receptors came from an adult in good health. Each CDR3 is given with its conserved first and last residue. The D gene is left open where the match is weak. Clone size, where shown, is once, few, many, or a class for clones that have expanded.

clone_size	v_call	j_call	d_call	cdr3_aa	cdr3_nt
NA	TRBV29-1	TRBJ1-3	NA	CSVRITGNTIYF	TGCAGCGTTCGTATTACTGGAAACACCATATATTTT
NA	TRBV18	TRBJ2-7	NA	CASSPGPPEQYF	TGTGCCAGCTCACCAGGTCCCCCGGAGCAGTACTTC
NA	TRBV2	TRBJ1-5	NA	CASRVDTYSNQPQHF	TGTGCCAGCAGGGTAGACACATATAGCAATCAGCCCCAGCATTTT
once	TRBV18	TRBJ2-3	TRBD2	CASSPDPSGDTQYF	TGTGCCAGCTCACCAGACCCTAGCGGGGATACGCAGTATTTT
NA	TRBV2	TRBJ1-3	NA	CASNGQIGNTIYF	TGTGCCAGCAACGGACAGATTGGAAACACCATATATTTT
NA	TRBV15	TRBJ2-3	TRBD2	CATSRGAEAGYTDTQYF	TGTGCCACCAGCAGGGGCGCGGAAGCGGGGTACACAGATACGCAGTATTTT
NA	TRBV7-8	TRBJ1-2	TRBD1	CASSPGQGDSGYTF	TGTGCCAGCAGCCCGGGACAGGGGGACAGTGGCTACACCTTC
once	TRBV6-5	TRBJ2-1	TRBD1	CASSHRTGVSNEQFF	TGTGCCAGCAGTCACCGGACAGGGGTCTCGAATGAGCAGTTCTTC
NA	TRBV2	TRBJ2-3	TRBD2	CASSVGLAGTDTQYF	TGTGCCAGCAGCGTCGGACTAGCGGGGACAGATACGCAGTATTTT
NA	TRBV6-1	TRBJ2-7	TRBD2	CASSPGTTTVEQYF	TGTGCCAGCAGTCCCGGGACTACGACAGTGGAGCAGTACTTC
NA	TRBV18	TRBJ2-3	NA	CASSPRRGVTDTQYF	TGTGCCAGCTCACCACGTCGAGGGGTTACAGATACGCAGTATTTT
NA	TRBV19	TRBJ2-3	NA	CASSIGDTQYF	TGTGCCAGTAGTATCGGAGATACGCAGTATTTT
NA	TRBV12-3/TRBV12-4	TRBJ1-1	NA	CASSLRKNTEAFF	TGTGCCAGCAGTTTAAGGAAGAACACTGAAGCTTTCTTT
NA	TRBV27	TRBJ2-1	TRBD2	CASTGGGYNEQFF	TGTGCCAGCACCGGGGGGGGCTACAATGAGCAGTTCTTC